Below are 21 T cell receptor beta chains sequenced from a single sample in a study of shared clonotypes between healthy human individuals. Measured with immunoSEQ multiplex PCR; TCRdb has only the in-frame clones, and not every one. Here the sample spans 700,000 to 950,000 clones, about 97% being singletons. It was CD45RO-negative cells, positively selected for CCR7, that made up naive CD8 cells, with terminally differentiated effector memory CD45RA+ cells excluded. Source material: naive CD8+ T cells sorted from blood. All receptors derive from a man younger than 40 in good health.

The chain recombines TRBV29-1 with TRBJ1-4, with 8 bases matching TRBD1. J lost 10 bases, V lost 0 bases, and 7 bases had no gene match. The CDR3 consists of 14 residues. From germline, CDR1 is SQVTM and CDR2 ANQGSEA. CDR3 in amino acids: CSVEDRTQGVKLFF. CDR3 nucleotides: TGCAGCGTTGAAGACCGGACACAGGGGGTAAAACTGTTTTTT.

The chain links TRBV6-5 to TRBJ2-1; D remains unclear. Germline V gives CDR1 MNHEY, CDR2 SVGAGI. Trimming took 6 bases from V and 10 from J, leaving 10 bases between them. This CDR3 has 11 residues. CDR3 loop: CASSNLKEQFF. The DNA of the CDR3 is TGTGCCAGCAGCAACCTAAAAGAGCAGTTCTTC.

This clone was observed once. This chain connects TRBV13 to TRBJ2-1; D unresolved. CDR1 and CDR2 from the germline V gene are PRHDT and FYEKMQ (reference sequence). The CDR3 sequence is 15 residues long. Trimming removed 5 bases at V and 7 bases at J, with 18 bases between. CDR3 DNA: TGTGCCAGCAGCCGAACGGATTTCCAAGCTAATGAGCAGTTCTTC. This gives the protein CASSRTDFQANEQFF. The full variable domain, completed using reference TRBV13 and TRBJ2-1, is AAGVIQSPRHLIKEKRETATLKCYPIPRHDTVYWYQQGPGQDPQFLISFYEKMQSDKGSIPDRFSAQQFSDYHSELNMSSLELGDSALYFCASSRTDFQANEQFFGPGTRLTVL.

This clone was detected only once. This rearrangement joins TRBV7-9 to TRBJ2-7, with 7 bases lining up with TRBD2. V shed 5 bases and J 5 bases; nucleotides not matched to a gene: 3. Germline V gene sequence: CDR1 SEHNR, CDR2 FQNEAQ (reference sequence). The CDR3 is 12 amino acids. CDR3 in DNA: TGTGCCAGCAGCCAGCGGGGCAACGAGCAGTACTTC. It is translated as CASSQRGNEQYF.

CDR3 in amino acids: CASSSGTGAPQETQYF. The CDR3 nucleotides read TGTGCCAGCAGCTCTGGGACAGGGGCCCCCCAAGAGACCCAGTACTTC. The rearrangement uses TRBV7-8 and TRBJ2-5; 10 positions agree with TRBD1. This CDR3 is 16 amino acids long. Losses at the gene ends were 4 bases for V and 1 base for J; bases not matched to a gene: 6. Germline CDR1 SGHVS, CDR2 FQNEAQ. Complete variable domain (other parts from reference TRBV7-8 and TRBJ2-5): GAGVSQSPRYKVAKRGQDVALRCDPISGHVSLFWYQQALGQGPEFLTYFQNEAQLDKSGLPSDRFFAERPEGSVSTLKIQRTQQEDSAVYLCASSSGTGAPQETQYFGPGTRLLVL.

The genes are TRBV5-4 and TRBJ1-2; maybe TRBD1 (5 bases). Looked up from germline, CDR1 is SGHNT and CDR2 is YYREEE (reference sequence). Trimming stripped 7 bases from V and 5 bases from J, with 15 bases between. The CDR3 consists of 13 residues. As DNA, the CDR3 is TGTGCCAGCGGTGACAGAGACCTTTATGGCTACACCTTC. It translates to CASGDRDLYGYTF.

The J gene is TRBJ1-1, the V gene TRBV9; 7 bases fit TRBD1. CDR1 is SGDLS, CDR2 YYNGEE, per germline. V was clipped by 0 bases and J by 4 bases; unmatched bases: 6. The CDR3 spans 15 residues. The CDR3 sequence is CASSVGDSSGTEAFF. The CDR3, as DNA: TGTGCCAGCAGCGTAGGGGACAGTTCGGGCACTGAAGCTTTCTTT. Complete variable domain (other parts from reference TRBV9 and TRBJ1-1): DSGVTQTPKHLITATGQRVTLRCSPRSGDLSVYWYQQSLDQGLQFLIQYYNGEERAKGNILERFSAQQFPDLHSELNLSSLELGDSALYFCASSVGDSSGTEAFFGQGTRLTVV.

The rearrangement links TRBV6-1 to TRBJ2-2; the D is unclear. Trimming took off 4 bases at V and 5 bases at J, with 20 bases between the two ends. Germline V gene sequence: CDR1 MNHNS, CDR2 SASEGT. The CDR3 spans 17 residues. CDR3 protein: CASSVKGWRTITGELFF. The CDR3 DNA follows: TGTGCCAGCAGTGTCAAGGGTTGGAGAACAATAACCGGGGAGCTGTTTTTT.

CDR3 in DNA: TGTGCCAGCAGCTTAGAGGCGGGATTCTCCTACAATGAGCAGTTCTTC. It encodes CASSLEAGFSYNEQFF. The rearrangement links TRBV7-9 to TRBJ2-1; maybe TRBD2 (6 bases). The CDR3 covers 16 residues. Trimming stripped 1 base from V and 0 bases from J, with 10 bases between. Germline V gene lookup returns CDR1 SEHNR and CDR2 FQNEAQ (reference sequence).

The V gene is TRBV14, the J gene TRBJ1-1; no definite D call. Germline V gives CDR1 SGHDN, CDR2 FVKESK. V lost 2 bases and J lost 0, with 10 bases in between. The CDR3 runs 15 residues. CDR3 coding DNA: TGTGCCAGCAGCCAATTGCAGATTCTGAACACTGAAGCTTTCTTT. The encoded protein is CASSQLQILNTEAFF.

The chain employs TRBV28 and TRBJ1-1; no definite D call. Germline assignment: CDR1 MDHEN and CDR2 SYDVKM. CDR3 length: 11 residues. The CDR3 loop is CASSRGTEAFF. For the CDR3, the DNA is TGTGCTTCCTCCCGGGGCACTGAAGCTTTCTTT.

The gene calls are TRBV7-2 and TRBJ2-5, with D maybe TRBD2 (6 bases). Germline lookup yields CDR1 SGHTA and CDR2 FQGNSA. The V gene lost 2 bases and the J gene lost 0 bases, with 7 bases spanning the gap. This CDR3 spans 14 amino acids. The CDR3 region is CASSLRGYQETQYF. CDR3 in DNA: TGTGCCAGCAGCTTACGGGGGTACCAAGAGACCCAGTACTTC.

CDR3 amino acids: CASSDRDRSPYEQYF. In DNA form, the CDR3 reads TGTGCCAGCAGCGACCGGGACAGGTCCCCCTACGAGCAGTACTTC. V usage is TRBV9 and J usage is TRBJ2-7, with 8 positions matching TRBD1. The CDR3 totals 15 residues. Germline V gene sequence: CDR1 SGDLS, CDR2 YYNGEE. Germline trimming cut 3 bases from V and 2 bases from J; bases unmatched to any gene: 7. The complete variable domain, with remaining parts taken from reference TRBV9 and TRBJ2-7, reads DSGVTQTPKHLITATGQRVTLRCSPRSGDLSVYWYQQSLDQGLQFLIQYYNGEERAKGNILERFSAQQFPDLHSELNLSSLELGDSALYFCASSDRDRSPYEQYFGPGTRLTVT.

J is TRBJ2-7 and V is TRBV2; D is uncertain. This CDR3 is 14 amino acids long. Germline CDR1 reads SNHLY; CDR2 reads FYNNEI. V lost 5 bases and J lost 3, with 14 bases in between. The CDR3 DNA reads TGTGCCAGCAGTCTTGAGACACAATTCTACGAGCAGTACTTC. It encodes CASSLETQFYEQYF.

The J gene is TRBJ1-5, the V gene TRBV19, with D perhaps TRBD1 (5 bases). The CDR3 extends over 18 amino acids. Germline V gene lookup returns CDR1 LNHDA and CDR2 SQIVND (reference sequence). Trimming removed 3 bases at V and 0 bases at J, with 18 bases between. The CDR3 protein is CASSMPGTMQYSNQPQHF. The CDR3 DNA reads as TGTGCCAGTAGTATGCCAGGGACTATGCAATATAGCAATCAGCCCCAGCATTTT.

The V gene is TRBV29-1, the J gene TRBJ2-2; D may be TRBD2 (6 bases). Trimming removed 7 bases from V and 4 bases from J, with 16 bases in between. Germline V CDR1 and CDR2: SQVTM, ANQGSEA. CDR3 length: 14 residues. For the CDR3, the DNA is TGCAGCGCCCCGGGGGAAAGATCCACCGGGGAGCTGTTTTTT. Translating gives CSAPGERSTGELFF.

The chain uses TRBV7-9 and TRBJ1-1; 7 bases map to TRBD1. Germline CDR1 reads SEHNR; CDR2 reads FQNEAQ (reference sequence). The CDR3 sequence is 13 residues long. V gave up 5 bases and J gave up 9 bases; unmatched junction bases: 9. The CDR3 loop reads CASSPTDRFQAFF. The CDR3 region has the DNA TGTGCCAGCAGCCCGACGGACAGGTTCCAAGCTTTCTTT. Filled out from reference TRBV7-9 and TRBJ1-1, the complete variable domain reads DTGVSQNPRHKITKRGQNVTFRCDPISEHNRLYWYRQTLGQGPEFLTYFQNEAQLEKSRLLSDRFSAERPKGSFSTLEIQRTEQGDSAMYLCASSPTDRFQAFFGQGTRLTVV.

This clone was seen once. The chain carries TRBV29-1 and TRBJ2-7, with D perhaps given as TRBD1 or TRBD2 (5 bases each). Germline V gives CDR1 SQVTM, CDR2 ANQGSEA. Deletions cut 4 bases from V and 3 bases from J, with 19 bases between. This CDR3 is 15 amino acids long. The CDR3 DNA sequence: TGCAGCGTTGTCGGCCAAAAAAGTGGGGGCTACGAGCAGTACTTC. Its translation is CSVVGQKSGGYEQYF.

This chain joins TRBV27 and TRBJ1-1; D may be TRBD1 (6 bases). V lost 6 bases to trimming and J lost 7 bases, with 12 bases between them. This CDR3 has 12 residues. The germline V gene has CDR1 MNHEY and CDR2 SMNVEV (reference sequence). The CDR3 sequence is CASRTGPFEAFF. The CDR3 nucleotides are TGTGCCAGCAGAACAGGGCCATTTGAAGCTTTCTTT.

This clone was detected once. V gene TRBV28 combines with J gene TRBJ1-2; D not resolved. Germline assignment: CDR1 MDHEN and CDR2 SYDVKM. This CDR3 has 13 residues. V shed 7 bases and J shed 0 bases, with 9 bases lying between them. This CDR3 reads CASTAAANYGYTF. CDR3 in DNA: TGTGCCAGCACGGCCGCAGCTAACTATGGCTACACCTTC.

V and J are TRBV7-9 and TRBJ2-7, with no clear D. V was clipped by 4 bases and J by 1 base, with 11 bases between them. The CDR3 has 14 residues. CDR1 and CDR2 from the germline V gene are SEHNR and FQNEAQ (reference sequence). The CDR3 loop is CASSSALGSYEQYF. In DNA form, the CDR3 reads TGTGCCAGCAGCTCGGCCCTCGGGTCCTACGAGCAGTACTTC.